A selection of T cell receptor beta chains follows, all from one sample in a study of early T cells in non-severe SARS-CoV-2 infection. Each CDR3 protein gets one entry after TCRdb re-called the 5' RACE reads with MiXCR. Altogether about 46,000 distinct CDR3 sequences are present, approximately 8.5% being singletons, with the ten largest covering around 14%. The material sequenced was whole blood. The receptors were sampled from an adult who was a healthcare worker with PCR-confirmed SARS-CoV-2 infection or an uninfected control (not recorded which). Each CDR3 is given with its conserved first and last residue. Each record gives: D gene, CDR3 length, V gene, clone size, J gene, CDR3 protein, CDR3 DNA. The D gene is left open where the match is weak. Some rows have no size entry. The others give once, few or many, or a class for an expanded clone.

D gene: -
CDR3 length: 13
V gene: TRBV29-1
clone size: -
J gene: TRBJ2-5
CDR3 protein: CSGRPDGGETQYF
CDR3 DNA: TGCAGCGGGCGCCCAGATGGCGGGGAGACCCAGTACTTC

D gene: -
CDR3 length: 11
V gene: TRBV24-1
clone size: few
J gene: TRBJ2-7
CDR3 protein: CATSDLGEQYF
CDR3 DNA: TGTGCCACCAGTGATTTGGGCGAGCAGTACTTC

D gene: -
CDR3 length: 15
V gene: TRBV12-3/TRBV12-4
clone size: few
J gene: TRBJ1-1
CDR3 protein: CASSLRSGGYTEAFF
CDR3 DNA: TGTGCCAGCAGTTTGAGGTCAGGTGGGTACACTGAAGCTTTCTTT

D gene: TRBD2
CDR3 length: 14
V gene: TRBV10-2
clone size: many
J gene: TRBJ2-3
CDR3 protein: CASTLAGATDTQYF
CDR3 DNA: TGCGCCAGCACCCTAGCGGGAGCCACAGATACGCAGTATTTT

D gene: -
CDR3 length: 14
V gene: TRBV3-1
clone size: -
J gene: TRBJ2-1
CDR3 protein: CASSQGMGVDEQFF
CDR3 DNA: TGTGCCAGCAGCCAAGGGATGGGGGTCGATGAGCAGTTCTTC

D gene: -
CDR3 length: 10
V gene: TRBV5-4
clone size: few
J gene: TRBJ2-1
CDR3 protein: CAIPVGEQFF
CDR3 DNA: TGTGCCATCCCCGTGGGTGAGCAGTTCTTC

D gene: TRBD2
CDR3 length: 16
V gene: TRBV29-1
clone size: few
J gene: TRBJ2-3
CDR3 protein: CSVEPLAGAHTDTQYF
CDR3 DNA: TGCAGCGTTGAACCTTTAGCGGGAGCCCACACAGATACGCAGTATTTT

D gene: -
CDR3 length: 15
V gene: TRBV29-1
clone size: many
J gene: TRBJ2-2
CDR3 protein: CSVVWWTQNTGELFF
CDR3 DNA: TGCAGCGTTGTCTGGTGGACCCAGAACACCGGGGAGCTGTTTTTT

D gene: TRBD1
CDR3 length: 13
V gene: TRBV20-1
clone size: -
J gene: TRBJ2-3
CDR3 protein: CSARSGQADTQYF
CDR3 DNA: TGCAGTGCTAGATCGGGACAGGCCGATACGCAGTATTTT

D gene: TRBD1
CDR3 length: 12
V gene: TRBV15
clone size: few
J gene: TRBJ2-7
CDR3 protein: CATSRIQGEQYF
CDR3 DNA: TGTGCCACCAGCAGAATACAGGGGGAGCAGTACTTC

D gene: -
CDR3 length: 13
V gene: TRBV11-3
clone size: many
J gene: TRBJ2-2
CDR3 protein: CASGDLNTGELFF
CDR3 DNA: TGTGCCAGCGGGGACCTAAACACCGGGGAGCTGTTTTTT

D gene: TRBD2
CDR3 length: 15
V gene: TRBV6-2/TRBV6-3
clone size: many
J gene: TRBJ2-1
CDR3 protein: CASSYSTGLNNEQFF
CDR3 DNA: TGTGCCAGCAGTTACTCCACGGGACTAAACAATGAGCAGTTCTTC

D gene: -
CDR3 length: 15
V gene: TRBV7-2
clone size: many
J gene: TRBJ2-7
CDR3 protein: CASSFRRDPRNEQYF
CDR3 DNA: TGTGCCAGCAGCTTTCGGCGGGACCCAAGGAACGAGCAGTACTTC

D gene: -
CDR3 length: 14
V gene: TRBV5-1
clone size: few
J gene: TRBJ2-3
CDR3 protein: CASSPDSEADTQYF
CDR3 DNA: TGCGCCAGCAGCCCGGACAGCGAGGCAGATACGCAGTATTTT

D gene: TRBD2
CDR3 length: 13
V gene: TRBV27
clone size: -
J gene: TRBJ2-1
CDR3 protein: CASSLSGAGVQFF
CDR3 DNA: TGTGCCAGCAGTTTATCTGGCGCGGGAGTGCAGTTCTTC

D gene: -
CDR3 length: 13
V gene: TRBV6-4
clone size: -
J gene: TRBJ2-2
CDR3 protein: CASSDRDTGELFF
CDR3 DNA: TGTGCCAGCAGTGACAGGGACACCGGGGAGCTGTTTTTT

D gene: TRBD1
CDR3 length: 15
V gene: TRBV7-2
clone size: few
J gene: TRBJ2-7
CDR3 protein: CASSITGTGGYEQYF
CDR3 DNA: TGTGCCAGCAGCATAACCGGGACAGGAGGCTACGAGCAGTACTTC

D gene: -
CDR3 length: 16
V gene: TRBV29-1
clone size: -
J gene: TRBJ2-3
CDR3 protein: CSVNGRGPTSTDTQYF
CDR3 DNA: TGCAGCGTTAACGGGCGGGGCCCCACGAGCACAGATACGCAGTATTTT

D gene: -
CDR3 length: 14
V gene: TRBV6-6
clone size: -
J gene: TRBJ1-5
CDR3 protein: CTSRIDRKDQPQHF
CDR3 DNA: TGTACCAGCAGGATCGACAGGAAGGATCAGCCCCAGCATTTT

D gene: -
CDR3 length: 14
V gene: TRBV7-9
clone size: -
J gene: TRBJ2-1
CDR3 protein: CASSLQGPYNEQFF
CDR3 DNA: TGTGCCAGCAGCTTACAAGGCCCTTACAATGAGCAGTTCTTC

D gene: -
CDR3 length: 15
V gene: TRBV4-3
clone size: few
J gene: TRBJ1-4
CDR3 protein: CASSQVRGSNEKLFF
CDR3 DNA: TGCGCCAGCAGCCAAGTTAGGGGGTCTAATGAAAAACTGTTTTTT

D gene: -
CDR3 length: 16
V gene: TRBV28
clone size: many
J gene: TRBJ1-1
CDR3 protein: CASSLWAGALNTEAFF
CDR3 DNA: TGTGCCAGCAGTTTATGGGCAGGGGCCCTGAACACTGAAGCTTTCTTT

D gene: -
CDR3 length: 13
V gene: TRBV29-1
clone size: many
J gene: TRBJ2-3
CDR3 protein: CSGSRIHTDTQYF
CDR3 DNA: TGCAGCGGCTCCAGGATTCACACAGATACGCAGTATTTT

D gene: TRBD1
CDR3 length: 15
V gene: TRBV27
clone size: many
J gene: TRBJ1-1
CDR3 protein: CASSLSRGPGTEAFF
CDR3 DNA: TGTGCCAGCAGTTTATCCAGGGGGCCGGGCACTGAAGCTTTCTTT

D gene: -
CDR3 length: 13
V gene: TRBV5-6
clone size: few
J gene: TRBJ1-5
CDR3 protein: CASSQKVTQPQHF
CDR3 DNA: TGTGCCAGCAGCCAAAAAGTGACTCAGCCCCAGCATTTT

D gene: TRBD1
CDR3 length: 19
V gene: TRBV5-6
clone size: many
J gene: TRBJ1-2
CDR3 protein: CASSLYETGLISTNYGYTF
CDR3 DNA: TGTGCCAGCAGCTTGTATGAGACAGGGCTTATTTCCACTAACTATGGCTACACCTTC

D gene: -
CDR3 length: 16
V gene: TRBV5-1
clone size: few
J gene: TRBJ1-6
CDR3 protein: CATSYTTRRDNSPLHF
CDR3 DNA: TGCGCCACCAGCTATACCACAAGAAGAGATAATTCACCCCTCCACTTT

D gene: TRBD2
CDR3 length: 15
V gene: TRBV24-1
clone size: -
J gene: TRBJ2-3
CDR3 protein: CATSEKAGTTDTQYF
CDR3 DNA: TGTGCCACCAGTGAAAAAGCGGGAACGACAGATACGCAGTATTTT

D gene: TRBD2
CDR3 length: 16
V gene: TRBV18
clone size: many
J gene: TRBJ2-1
CDR3 protein: CASSPPSSGRASEQFF
CDR3 DNA: TGTGCCAGCTCACCACCGAGTAGCGGGAGGGCCAGTGAGCAGTTCTTC

D gene: TRBD1
CDR3 length: 15
V gene: TRBV10-3
clone size: many
J gene: TRBJ2-7
CDR3 protein: CAISEGQVLVGEQYF
CDR3 DNA: TGTGCCATCAGCGAGGGACAGGTGCTCGTCGGCGAGCAGTACTTC

D gene: TRBD2
CDR3 length: 13
V gene: TRBV12-3/TRBV12-4
clone size: many
J gene: TRBJ2-7
CDR3 protein: CASSFSGRSEQYF
CDR3 DNA: TGTGCCAGCAGCTTCAGCGGGAGGTCCGAGCAGTACTTC

D gene: -
CDR3 length: 14
V gene: TRBV12-3/TRBV12-4
clone size: many
J gene: TRBJ1-1
CDR3 protein: CASSLGATGTEAFF
CDR3 DNA: TGTGCCAGCAGTTTAGGGGCCACGGGCACTGAAGCTTTCTTT

D gene: -
CDR3 length: 14
V gene: TRBV3-1
clone size: many
J gene: TRBJ1-6
CDR3 protein: CASSQGQGNSPLHF
CDR3 DNA: TGTGCCAGCAGCCAAGGGCAGGGTAATTCACCCCTCCACTTT

D gene: TRBD1
CDR3 length: 16
V gene: TRBV11-2
clone size: -
J gene: TRBJ1-5
CDR3 protein: CASSRGTDYSNQPQHF
CDR3 DNA: TGTGCCAGCAGCCGAGGGACAGACTATAGCAATCAGCCCCAGCATTTT

D gene: -
CDR3 length: 15
V gene: TRBV6-1
clone size: many
J gene: TRBJ2-1
CDR3 protein: CASSESGWAYNEQFF
CDR3 DNA: TGTGCCAGCAGTGAATCAGGGTGGGCCTACAATGAGCAGTTCTTC

D gene: -
CDR3 length: 16
V gene: TRBV12-3/TRBV12-4
clone size: few
J gene: TRBJ1-6
CDR3 protein: CASSPGPSSYNSPLHF
CDR3 DNA: TGTGCCAGCAGTCCAGGTCCAAGCTCCTATAATTCACCCCTCCACTTT

D gene: TRBD2
CDR3 length: 16
V gene: TRBV5-1
clone size: few
J gene: TRBJ2-3
CDR3 protein: CASSLGLDYRTDTQYF
CDR3 DNA: TGCGCCAGCAGCCTGGGACTAGATTATAGGACAGATACGCAGTATTTT

D gene: TRBD1
CDR3 length: 15
V gene: TRBV19
clone size: few
J gene: TRBJ2-1
CDR3 protein: CASMDGTGSYNEQFF
CDR3 DNA: TGTGCCAGTATGGACGGGACAGGCTCCTACAATGAGCAGTTCTTC

D gene: TRBD1
CDR3 length: 15
V gene: TRBV4-3
clone size: -
J gene: TRBJ2-7
CDR3 protein: CASSQGDSDIYERYF
CDR3 DNA: TGCGCCAGCAGCCAAGGGGACAGCGATATCTACGAGCGGTACTTC

D gene: TRBD1
CDR3 length: 17
V gene: TRBV6-1
clone size: many
J gene: TRBJ2-7
CDR3 protein: CASSARRQGPISYEQYF
CDR3 DNA: TGTGCCAGCAGTGCGCGGCGACAGGGGCCCATCTCCTACGAGCAGTACTTC

D gene: -
CDR3 length: 15
V gene: TRBV29-1
clone size: many
J gene: TRBJ2-6
CDR3 protein: CSVETGLSGANVLTF
CDR3 DNA: TGCAGCGTAGAGACCGGTCTCTCTGGGGCCAACGTCCTGACTTTC

D gene: -
CDR3 length: 13
V gene: TRBV4-3
clone size: few
J gene: TRBJ1-2
CDR3 protein: CASSQAGGAGYTF
CDR3 DNA: TGCGCCAGCAGCCAGGCGGGGGGCGCCGGCTACACCTTC

D gene: TRBD2
CDR3 length: 17
V gene: TRBV19
clone size: -
J gene: TRBJ2-3
CDR3 protein: CASSSPGLAGWADTQYF
CDR3 DNA: TGTGCCAGTAGTAGTCCCGGACTAGCGGGATGGGCAGATACGCAGTATTTT

D gene: -
CDR3 length: 12
V gene: TRBV20-1
clone size: many
J gene: TRBJ2-3
CDR3 protein: CSARVGTDTQYF
CDR3 DNA: TGCAGTGCTAGAGTCGGAACAGATACGCAGTATTTT

D gene: TRBD2
CDR3 length: 14
V gene: TRBV7-2
clone size: -
J gene: TRBJ2-1
CDR3 protein: CASVVAGAHNEQFF
CDR3 DNA: TGTGCCAGCGTAGTAGCGGGAGCACACAATGAGCAGTTCTTC

D gene: -
CDR3 length: 17
V gene: TRBV6-2/TRBV6-3
clone size: many
J gene: TRBJ1-5
CDR3 protein: CASSYIYGEYSNQPQHF
CDR3 DNA: TGTGCCAGCAGTTATATCTACGGAGAGTATAGCAATCAGCCCCAGCATTTT

D gene: TRBD2
CDR3 length: 15
V gene: TRBV5-5
clone size: many
J gene: TRBJ2-7
CDR3 protein: CASSLGTTSVSEQYF
CDR3 DNA: TGTGCCAGCAGCTTGGGTACGACTAGCGTTAGCGAGCAGTACTTC

D gene: -
CDR3 length: 17
V gene: TRBV20-1
clone size: many
J gene: TRBJ1-1
CDR3 protein: CSARDPGRAGRGTEAFF
CDR3 DNA: TGCAGTGCTAGAGATCCCGGTAGGGCAGGGCGAGGGACTGAAGCTTTCTTT

D gene: -
CDR3 length: 14
V gene: TRBV7-3
clone size: many
J gene: TRBJ2-3
CDR3 protein: CASRVGTRTDTQYF
CDR3 DNA: TGTGCCAGCAGGGTCGGGACCCGAACAGATACGCAGTATTTT

D gene: -
CDR3 length: 14
V gene: TRBV27
clone size: few
J gene: TRBJ2-7
CDR3 protein: CASSLSFGSNHQYF
CDR3 DNA: TGTGCCAGCAGTTTATCTTTCGGCAGTAACCATCAGTACTTC

D gene: -
CDR3 length: 15
V gene: TRBV19
clone size: many
J gene: TRBJ1-4
CDR3 protein: CASSPDTSTNEKLFF
CDR3 DNA: TGTGCCAGTAGTCCCGACACATCAACTAATGAAAAACTGTTTTTT